Listed below are T cell receptor beta chains from one sample, sequenced in a study of monozygotic twins with inflammatory bowel disease. Reanalyzing the 5' RACE reads, TCRdb keeps one entry per CDR3 protein, without DNA. The sample shows 300,000 to 400,000 distinct CDR3 sequences, and just over 2.5% sits with its ten largest clones. Sequences were obtained from blood. The receptors stem from a human donor with ulcerative colitis or Crohn's disease, or a healthy co-twin of an affected twin (not recorded which). CDR3s include the opening cysteine and the closing phenylalanine or tryptophan.

V gene	J gene	CDR3 protein
TRBV12-3/TRBV12-4	TRBJ2-3	CASRSSGRGVTDTQYF
TRBV6-2/TRBV6-3	TRBJ1-1	CASSYYGGRAEAFF
TRBV27	TRBJ2-4	CASSLYQFRNIQYF
TRBV10-2	TRBJ2-2	CASSKARDTGELFF
TRBV6-5	TRBJ2-7	CASSFRTGKMNEQYF
TRBV7-2	TRBJ1-2	CASSLNTGPSYGYTF
TRBV20-1	TRBJ1-2	CSAPPGGNYGYTF
TRBV7-9	TRBJ2-7	CASSKTGAEQYF
TRBV6-5	TRBJ2-1	CASSYSTAGAPYNEQFF
TRBV5-1	TRBJ1-2	CASRTSQGYYGYTF
TRBV12-3/TRBV12-4	TRBJ2-5	CASSLSLAETQYF
TRBV28	TRBJ2-1	CASYGVGWLADNEQFF
TRBV5-1	TRBJ2-3	CASSEGVTDTQYF
TRBV21-1	TRBJ2-2	CASSNVSGENTGELFF
TRBV5-5	TRBJ2-7	CASSFGSGTEQYF
TRBV6-5	TRBJ2-4	CASSYGQGEAKNIQYF
TRBV12-3/TRBV12-4	TRBJ2-3	CASTLWGGRSDTQYF
TRBV7-2	TRBJ1-5	CASSFAGASNQPQHF